This TCR beta chain was sequenced in a study of CD8 T cells in ankylosing spondylitis. TCRdb re-analysed the 5' RACE reads in MiXCR, keeping a single row per CDR3 protein. The profile covers some 700,000 distinct CDR3 sequences, with around 19% appearing a single time and approximately 18% taken by the ten largest. This clonotype came up many times. Its antigen remains unknown. The CDR3 is 18 amino acids. Germline V gives CDR1 DFQATT, CDR2 SNEGSKA (reference sequence). V shed 6 bases and J 3 bases; nucleotides not matched to a gene: 16. The study, taken as a whole, reports: Certain motif variants had earlier been reported in reactive arthritis synovial fluid and blood. Ankylosing spondylitis blood seemed to carry a telltale TCR beta motif made of several highly homologous variants.

The rearrangement uses TRBV20-1 and TRBJ2-7; 14 bases map to TRBD2. The receptor was derived from a male donor with ankylosing spondylitis. Specimen: blood, either unsorted or a sorted T cell fraction (not recorded which). The CDR3 reads CSANRHTGTSGSIYEQYF. The DNA of the CDR3 is TGCAGTGCCAACAGACACACCGGGACTAGCGGGAGCATCTACGAGCAGTACTTC.